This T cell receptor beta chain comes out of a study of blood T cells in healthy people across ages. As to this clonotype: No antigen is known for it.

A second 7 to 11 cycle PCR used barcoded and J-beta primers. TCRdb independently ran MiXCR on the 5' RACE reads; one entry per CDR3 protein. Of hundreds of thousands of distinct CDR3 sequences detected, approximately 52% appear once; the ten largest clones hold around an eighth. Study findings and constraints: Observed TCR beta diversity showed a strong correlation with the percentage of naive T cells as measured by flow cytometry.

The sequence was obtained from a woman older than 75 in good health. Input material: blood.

The CDR3: CASSQDWRGAEQYF. CDR3 DNA sequence: TGCGCCAGCAGCCAAGATTGGCGGGGAGCCGAGCAGTACTTC. The V gene is TRBV4-3, the J gene TRBJ2-5; D is possibly TRBD2 (6 bases). The DNA end favors TRBJ2-7, so the J call may be wrong. The CDR3 totals 14 residues. Germline V gene data show CDR1 as LGHNA and CDR2 as YSLEER.